A selection of T cell receptor beta chains follows, all from one sample in a study of blood T cell repertoires in COVID-19. The data were produced by immunoSEQ multiplex PCR, yet TCRdb's version contains in-frame clones alone and is incomplete. The sample contains about 98,000 clones, more than 75% of which appear only once. The sequencing input was peripheral blood. Source of these receptors: an older man with acute or convalescent COVID-19. Both conserved end residues are part of each CDR3. D genes are given only for firm matches. A row's size may be missing; if present it is once, few, many or a size class.

TRBJ2-5 | TRBV7-2 | NA | TRBD1 | TGTGCCAGCAGCTCCAAGACAGGGCGGAGTGAGACCCAGTACTTC | CASSSKTGRSETQYF
TRBJ2-5 | TRBV5-1 | NA | TRBD2 | TGCGCCAGCAGCTTAACTTCTCTAGCGGGAGAGACCCAGTACTTC | CASSLTSLAGETQYF
TRBJ1-2 | TRBV27 | NA | NA | TGTGCCAGCAGTTTTACAGGGACCTATGGCTACACCTTC | CASSFTGTYGYTF
TRBJ1-2 | TRBV29-1 | NA | NA | TGCAGCGTTGAAGGGGCGGGCGGCTTCTATGGCTACACCTTC | CSVEGAGGFYGYTF
TRBJ2-7 | TRBV4-1 | NA | NA | TGCGCCAGCAGCCACGCGGGACAGAACTCCTACGAGCAGTACTTC | CASSHAGQNSYEQYF
TRBJ1-2 | TRBV30 | NA | NA | TGTGCCTCCCCTGGGCAGGGTGGCTATGGCTACACCTTC | CASPGQGGYGYTF
TRBJ2-3 | TRBV18 | NA | NA | TGTGCCAGCTCACCCCCCAGGGGAGCGGGGAGCACAGATACGCAGTATTTT | CASSPPRGAGSTDTQYF
TRBJ2-3 | TRBV27 | NA | TRBD2 | TGTGCCAGCAGTTTAGGGAGGGGAGATACGCAGTATTTT | CASSLGRGDTQYF
TRBJ1-2 | TRBV7-8 | NA | TRBD1 | TGTGCCAGCAGCGTTTCACAGGGGAGCTATGGCTACACCTTC | CASSVSQGSYGYTF
TRBJ2-1 | TRBV16 | once | NA | TGTGCCAGCAGCCCTCCACGGACAATTTCCTACAATGAGCAGTTCTTC | CASSPPRTISYNEQFF
TRBJ2-3 | TRBV2 | NA | TRBD1 | TGTGCCAGCAGGGGACAGGGGATTAGCACAGATACGCAGTATTTT | CASRGQGISTDTQYF
TRBJ2-7 | TRBV28 | NA | TRBD1 | TGTGCCAGCAGTTCCCCAGGGCAGGGGGCGAGAGAGCAGTACTTC | CASSSPGQGAREQYF
TRBJ2-1 | TRBV19 | NA | TRBD2 | TGTGCCAGTAGAGGAGACCCGGGACTAGCGGGAGTCCTCTCCTACAATGAGCAGTTCTTC | CASRGDPGLAGVLSYNEQFF
TRBJ1-6 | TRBV7-8 | NA | NA | TGTGCCAGCAGCTTAGGGGGCGCATATAATTCACCCCTCCACTTT | CASSLGGAYNSPLHF
TRBJ1-6 | TRBV7-2 | NA | NA | TGTGCCAGCAGCCAGGGGACGACCAATAATTCACCCCTCCACTTT | CASSQGTTNNSPLHF
TRBJ2-2 | TRBV28 | once | NA | TGTGCCAGCAGTTCGCAGGGTTTTGCCGGGGAGCTGTTTTTT | CASSSQGFAGELFF
TRBJ2-1 | TRBV2 | NA | NA | TGTGCCAGCAGTCTCGACAGGTCCAGCCTAAATGAGCAGTTCTTC | CASSLDRSSLNEQFF
TRBJ1-5 | TRBV27 | NA | NA | TGTGCCAGCAGTTTAGCACCAGTGGGCCCTTATAGCAATCAGCCCCAGCATTTT | CASSLAPVGPYSNQPQHF
TRBJ2-7 | TRBV9 | NA | TRBD1 | TGTGCCAGCAGCGGGGGACAGTGGAGCTCCTACGAGCAGTACTTC | CASSGGQWSSYEQYF
TRBJ2-1 | TRBV5-1 | NA | NA | TGCGCCAGCAGCTTTAGCGGCTCCTACAATGAGCAGTTCTTC | CASSFSGSYNEQFF
TRBJ2-7 | TRBV12-3/TRBV12-4 | NA | NA | TGTGCCAGCAGTTCCCGGATAGCGACCGAGCAGTACTTC | CASSSRIATEQYF
TRBJ1-5 | TRBV5-5 | NA | NA | TGTGCCAGCAGCTCCAGGGCCCTTCAGGGCAATCAGCCCCAGCATTTT | CASSSRALQGNQPQHF
TRBJ2-2 | TRBV19 | NA | TRBD2 | TGTGCCAGTAGCGGACTAGCGGAGAACACCGGGGAGCTGTTTTTT | CASSGLAENTGELFF
TRBJ2-6 | TRBV30 | NA | TRBD1 | TGTGCCTGGAGTTTATGGACAGGCTCTGGGGCCAACGTCCTGACTTTC | CAWSLWTGSGANVLTF
TRBJ1-1 | TRBV9 | once | NA | TGTGCCAGCAGCGTAGCTACGGGGAACACTGAAGCTTTCTTT | CASSVATGNTEAFF
TRBJ2-3 | TRBV27 | NA | NA | TGTGCCAGCAGTTTTGGCAGATCTAGCACAGATACGCAGTATTTT | CASSFGRSSTDTQYF
TRBJ2-1 | TRBV4-3 | NA | TRBD2 | TGCGCCAGCAGCCAAGATCGTGGGACTAGCGGGACCCTCGGGCAGTTCTTC | CASSQDRGTSGTLGQFF
TRBJ1-5 | TRBV19 | NA | NA | TGTGCCAGTAGCGACATCACGGGAACGCAGCCCCAGCATTTT | CASSDITGTQPQHF
TRBJ2-2 | TRBV24-1 | NA | NA | TGTGCCACCAGTGCGGCAGGGGTAACCGGGGAGCTGTTTTTT | CATSAAGVTGELFF
TRBJ2-1 | TRBV5-1 | NA | TRBD1 | TGCGCCAGCAGCCTAGTCCACACAGGGGGCCTAAACAATGAGCAGTTCTTC | CASSLVHTGGLNNEQFF
TRBJ2-5 | TRBV10-1 | NA | NA | TGCGCCAGCAGTTTGGGCTTCCAAGAGACCCAGTACTTC | CASSLGFQETQYF
TRBJ2-3 | TRBV5-1 | NA | TRBD2 | TGCGCCAGCAGCATGACTAGCGGGGGGACAGATACGCAGTATTTT | CASSMTSGGTDTQYF
TRBJ2-7 | TRBV29-1 | NA | NA | TGCAGCGTTGAAGATACAAGTTCCCCCTACGAGCAGTACTTC | CSVEDTSSPYEQYF
TRBJ1-1 | TRBV24-1 | NA | TRBD1 | TGTGCCACCAGTGATCGGACAGGGGAAGCTTTCTTT | CATSDRTGEAFF
TRBJ2-5 | TRBV24-1 | NA | NA | TGTGCCACCAGTGATTTCGCGGGGTCCCAAGAGACCCAGTACTTC | CATSDFAGSQETQYF